This T cell receptor (beta chain) was sequenced in a study of blood T cell repertoires in COVID-19. Study details: In each case, the material was cDNA or gDNA derived from T cells, B-cell-depleted T cells, or PBMCs.

In the original workflow: For nucleated cells, counts were estimated from reference gene primer amplification. Sequencing was performed with immunoSEQ multiplex PCR; in TCRdb, only in-frame clones are kept and a portion is missing. The V and J calls and clone size come from that table; D and trimming were worked out from the DNA. The table has around 45,000 clones, 86% seen once. Specimen: peripheral blood. This TCR derives from a man in his fifties or sixties with active or convalescent COVID-19.

CDR3 nucleotides: TGTGCCAGCAGTACTCGGACAGGGAGGGGTCAGCCCCAGCATTTT. Translating gives CASSTRTGRGQPQHF. The chain has TRBV28 and TRBJ1-5, with TRBD1 identical over 8 bases. There are 15 residues in the CDR3. The V gene end was trimmed by 5 bases and the J gene end by 6 bases; junction bases not matched to a gene: 9. The V gene's germline CDR1 is MDHEN and CDR2 SYDVKM.